This T cell receptor beta chain is drawn from a study of blood T cells in healthy people across ages. Overall study findings and caveats: No conclusive comparison of naive versus antigen-experienced cells was possible with unsorted PBMCs. Shifts in expanded clonotypes may have been confounded by donor CMV status, which was unknown. Whereas aged donors had fewer naive CD4+ cells, long-lived donors had more of them and higher diversity.

This clonotype was counted between two and nine times. Its antigen remains unidentified. V lost 2 bases and J 8 bases, leaving 12 bases between the germline ends. CDR1 and CDR2 from the germline V gene are DFQATT and SNEGSKA (reference sequence). This CDR3 region has 13 residues. Sample-barcoded 5' priming and a J-beta primer mix drove a second PCR of about 6 to 12 cycles. Every cDNA was tagged by a template-switch adaptor with 12 random nucleotides. TCRdb independently ran MiXCR on the 5' RACE reads; one entry per CDR3 protein. The table lists 550,000 to 700,000 distinct CDR3 sequences, 27% of them singletons, with around 20% in the top ten.

The sequenced sample consisted of blood. The chain joins TRBV20-1 to TRBJ2-2, with unresolved D. The TCR sequence derives from a woman between 65 and 79 years old in good health. CDR3 nucleotide sequence: TGCAGTGCTAGAAACTCCTTCGGGGGGGAGCTGTTTTTT. Translated: CSARNSFGGELFF.